The 24 T cell receptor beta chains below were found in one sample sequenced in a study of CD8 T cell repertoires and HIV-1 epitope variants. The data were produced by immunoSEQ multiplex PCR, yet TCRdb's version contains in-frame clones alone and is incomplete. This table holds about 7,000 clones, roughly two thirds found once. What these receptors recognize is not known. Sequenced sample: cultured CD8+ T cells derived from PBMCs. All receptors derive from a male donor with HIV.

V gene TRBV6-5 combines with J gene TRBJ2-1; a possible D gene is TRBD1 (6 bases). Looked up from germline, CDR1 is MNHEY and CDR2 is SVGAGI. The CDR3 consists of 14 residues. Trimming cost V 10 bases and J 2 bases, with 15 bases left between them. CDR3 sequence (DNA): TGTGCCACCTCATACAGGGTCGCCTACAATGAGCAGTTCTTC. Amino acids: CATSYRVAYNEQFF.

This clone came up a few times. The chain has TRBV11-2 and TRBJ1-5; the D is unclear. The CDR3 is made up of 14 amino acids. With 5 bases removed from V and 9 bases from J, the gap between germline ends came to 17 bases. In germline, CDR1 is SGHAT, CDR2 FQNNGV. For the CDR3, the DNA is TGTGCCAGCAGCCCCGACCCACTGGTCCGGCCCCAGCATTTT. Residues: CASSPDPLVRPQHF.

The gene calls are TRBV19 and TRBJ2-3; D gene unclear. The V and J ends lost 0 bases and 2 bases respectively, with 12 bases between them. The germline V gene encodes CDR1 LNHDA and CDR2 SQIVND (reference sequence). The CDR3 has 16 amino acids. CDR3 amino acids: CASSIDHLRSTDTQYF. CDR3 nucleotide sequence: TGTGCCAGTAGTATAGACCACCTGAGATCCACAGATACGCAGTATTTT.

V and J are TRBV13 and TRBJ2-1; the D is unclear. Germline CDR1 reads PRHDT; CDR2 reads FYEKMQ (reference sequence). CDR3 length: 14 amino acids. V was cut by 3 bases and J by 5 bases, with 11 bases left in between. The DNA of the CDR3 is TGTGCCAGCAGCTTGGGCGCTAGGGACAATGAGCAGTTCTTC. Encoded protein: CASSLGARDNEQFF.

Only a few counts were recorded for this clone. The J gene is TRBJ2-5, the V gene TRBV18; D perhaps matches TRBD2 (5 bases). V was shortened by 2 bases and J by 1 base, with 8 bases between the two germline ends. The CDR3 has 14 residues. Germline CDR1 KGHSH, CDR2 LQKENI. The CDR3 nucleotides are TGTGCCAGCTCACCAGGACTTTCCCAAGAGACCCAGTACTTC. As protein: CASSPGLSQETQYF.

This chain uses TRBV28 with TRBJ2-7; D gene ambiguous. Trimming took 4 bases from V and 2 from J, leaving 12 bases between them. The CDR3 has 14 amino acids. Germline assignment: CDR1 MDHEN and CDR2 SYDVKM. The CDR3 DNA follows: TGTGCCAGCAGTTCCCAAAACTTAGCCTACGAGCAGTACTTC. Its translation is CASSSQNLAYEQYF.

J is TRBJ1-2 and V is TRBV29-1, with D hard to call. V gave up 2 bases and J gave up 4 bases, with 11 bases separating them. The length of the CDR3 is 13 residues. Germline V gene lookup returns CDR1 SQVTM and CDR2 ANQGSEA. CDR3 DNA sequence: TGCAGCGTTGAAAGGAAAGGCACCTATGGCTACACCTTC. Translated, it gives CSVERKGTYGYTF.

There are a few counts of this clone. The V call is TRBV5-6, the J call TRBJ2-2, with TRBD1 as a possible D gene (6 bases). The V end lost 4 bases, the J end lost 5 bases, and 12 bases lay between the germline ends. The CDR3 totals 14 residues. CDR1 SGHDT and CDR2 YYEEEE come from the germline V gene. In DNA, the CDR3 is TGTGCCAGCAGCCAACCACAGGGTACCGGGGAGCTGTTTTTT. Its protein is CASSQPQGTGELFF.

This sequence joins TRBV5-4 and TRBJ1-1; possibly TRBD1 for D (5 bases). V lost 2 bases and J 4 bases, leaving 6 bases between the germline ends. Germline-derived CDR1 and CDR2 are SGHNT and YYREEE (reference sequence). The CDR3 loop spans 12 amino acids. Here the CDR3 DNA reads TGTGCCAGCAGCTTCGGGGGCACTGAAGCTTTCTTT. Protein: CASSFGGTEAFF.

This clone appeared a few times. The CDR3 here is CASSEGPLYGYTF. The CDR3 coding sequence is TGTGCCAGCAGCGAAGGGCCTCTCTATGGCTACACCTTC. The chain couples TRBV5-6 to TRBJ1-2; D call uncertain. V lost 4 bases and J 4 bases, leaving 11 bases between the germline ends. The V gene's germline CDR1 is SGHDT and CDR2 YYEEEE. The CDR3 length is 13 residues.

The V call is TRBV5-1, the J call TRBJ2-1; 7 nucleotides align to TRBD1. This CDR3 is 15 amino acids long. V dropped 3 bases and J dropped 3; count of bases not matched to a gene: 6. The germline gives CDR1 SGHRS, CDR2 YFSETQ. The CDR3 sequence is CASSWVQGSYNEQFF. Here the CDR3 DNA reads TGCGCCAGCAGCTGGGTACAGGGGAGCTACAATGAGCAGTTCTTC.

This clone was observed once. The rearrangement links TRBV5-4 to TRBJ2-2, with 12 bases that match TRBD2. CDR3 length: 17 residues. V shed 2 bases, J shed 5 bases, and the junction held 7 bases outside the gene matches. Germline V gene lookup returns CDR1 SGHNT and CDR2 YYREEE (reference sequence). The DNA of the CDR3 is TGTGCCAGCAGCTTCAGACTAGCGGGAGTACGGACCGGGGAGCTGTTTTTT. It yields the protein CASSFRLAGVRTGELFF.

CDR3: CASSARDRGYQPQHF. CDR3 bases: TGTGCCAGCAGCGCCCGGGACAGGGGGTATCAGCCCCAGCATTTT. The chain joins TRBV5-5 to TRBJ1-5; the match to TRBD1 covers 11 bases. This CDR3 has 15 amino acids. The ends lost 4 bases at V and 5 bases at J; junction bases unmatched: 5. Germline V gene lookup returns CDR1 SGHKS and CDR2 YYEKEE (reference sequence).

The CDR3 nucleotides are TGTGCCAGTAGTATTCAGGGGGCGAGGGGCAATCAGCCCCAGCATTTT. This codes for CASSIQGARGNQPQHF. V is TRBV19 and J is TRBJ1-5; 8 bases fit TRBD1. Germline V lookup: CDR1 LNHDA, CDR2 SQIVND (reference sequence). The length of the CDR3 is 16 residues. The J segment lost 2 bases and the V segment lost 3 bases, leaving 6 bases of the junction unmatched.

This chain links TRBV19 with TRBJ2-1; a weak D match, TRBD1 (6 bases). This CDR3 contains 16 residues. The germline V gene has CDR1 LNHDA and CDR2 SQIVND (reference sequence). The V and J ends lost 7 bases and 8 bases respectively, with 24 bases between them. The CDR3 here is CASTLGTRSLVHEQFF. In nucleotides, the CDR3 is TGTGCCAGTACCCTAGGGACACGATCACTAGTACATGAGCAGTTCTTC.

The chain links TRBV11-2 to TRBJ1-2; TRBD1 matches 7 bases. Germline CDR1 reads SGHAT; CDR2 reads FQNNGV. The CDR3 consists of 18 residues. Unmatched junction bases numbered 16, after V lost 4 bases and J lost 2 bases. The CDR3 nucleotides are TGTGCCAGCAGCTCTACTTTTGGGACAGCCTTTCTAAACTATGGCTACACCTTC. This translates into CASSSTFGTAFLNYGYTF. The whole variable domain, remainder taken from reference TRBV11-2 and TRBJ1-2, is EAGVAQSPRYKIIEKRQSVAFWCNPISGHATLYWYQQILGQGPKLLIQFQNNGVVDDSQLPKDRFSAERLKGVDSTLKIQPAKLEDSAVYLCASSSTFGTAFLNYGYTFGSGTRLTVV.

This clone qualifies as medium-sized. V gene TRBV27 combines with J gene TRBJ2-2; no clear D gene. The CDR3 spans 12 residues. With 3 bases removed from V and 4 bases from J, the gap between germline ends came to 3 bases. Germline CDR1 and CDR2: MNHEY and SMNVEV (reference sequence). CDR3 in DNA: TGTGCCAGCAGTTTCGGCACCGGGGAGCTGTTTTTT. Its protein product is CASSFGTGELFF.

With regard to this clone: The junction differs from germline at one of its ends, possibly a read error. The rearrangement joins TRBV5-5 to TRBJ1-2; no clear D gene. CDR3 length equals 16 residues. Germline CDR1 and CDR2: SGHKS and YYEKEE (reference sequence). The CDR3 region has the DNA TGCGCCAGCAGCCAAGATCCCCCAGACTTGGACTATGGCTACACCTTC. Translation: CASSQDPPDLDYGYTF. Looking up the rest from reference TRBV5-5 and TRBJ1-2 gives the full variable domain: DAGVTQSPTHLIKTRGQQVTLRCSPISGHKSVSWYQQVLGQGPQFIFQYYEKEERGRGNFPDRFSARQFPNYSSELNVNALLLGDSALYLCASSQDPPDLDYGYTFGSGTRLTVV.

Only one count was recorded for this clone. The gene calls are TRBV19 and TRBJ2-2, with TRBD1 identical over 7 bases. CDR1 and CDR2 (germline): LNHDA, SQIVND (reference sequence). V lost 6 bases to trimming and J lost 5 bases; unmatched junction nucleotides: 3. The CDR3 loop spans 13 amino acids. The CDR3 sequence: CASSRGWTGELFF. DNA of the CDR3: TGTGCCAGTAGCAGGGGGTGGACCGGGGAGCTGTTTTTT. The full variable domain, rest sourced from reference TRBV19 and TRBJ2-2, is DGGITQSPKYLFRKEGQNVTLSCEQNLNHDAMYWYRQDPGQGLRLIYYSQIVNDFQKGDIAEGYSVSREKKESFPLTVTSAQKNPTAFYLCASSRGWTGELFFGEGSRLTVL.

There are a few counts of this clone. This sequence joins TRBV6-5 and TRBJ2-1; 10 bases match TRBD2. Losses at the gene ends were 0 bases for V and 5 bases for J; bases not matched to a gene: 4. The CDR3 is made up of 16 amino acids. Germline V gives CDR1 MNHEY, CDR2 SVGAGI. The CDR3 nucleotides are TGTGCCAGCAGTTACTCGCCTAGCGGGGGACACAATGAGCAGTTCTTC. Its translation: CASSYSPSGGHNEQFF.

This clone has just a few counts. J is TRBJ1-1 and V is TRBV9; the match to TRBD1 covers 9 bases. The length of the CDR3 is 13 residues. With V trimmed by 4 bases and J by 7 bases, 5 bases remained unmatched. Germline V CDR1 and CDR2: SGDLS, YYNGEE. The CDR3 protein is CASSPGTGSEAFF. CDR3 nucleotides: TGTGCCAGCAGCCCCGGGACAGGGAGTGAAGCTTTCTTT.

The V gene is TRBV7-9, the J gene TRBJ2-5; no clear D gene. Germline CDR1 and CDR2: SEHNR and FQNEAQ (reference sequence). The CDR3 loop spans 14 amino acids. The V gene lost 1 base and the J gene lost 2 bases, with 8 bases spanning the gap. Here the CDR3 DNA reads TGTGCCAGCAGCTTAGACCGCGTACAAGAGACCCAGTACTTC. It codes for CASSLDRVQETQYF.

This clone was seen just once. This chain joins TRBV19 and TRBJ1-2; D gene uncertain. CDR1 and CDR2 from the germline V gene are LNHDA and SQIVND (reference sequence). V was cut by 6 bases and J by 8 bases, with 19 bases left in between. The CDR3 loop spans 14 amino acids. The DNA of the CDR3 is TGTGCCAGTAGGACACGGGTGAATTACTGGGGCTACACCTTC. Translating it yields CASRTRVNYWGYTF.

Only a few counts were recorded for this clone. V gene TRBV19 combines with J gene TRBJ2-1, with D maybe TRBD2 (6 bases). CDR3 size: 16 residues. Looked up from germline, CDR1 is LNHDA and CDR2 is SQIVND (reference sequence). Trimming removed 1 base from V and 2 bases from J, with 12 bases in between. In DNA form, the CDR3 reads TGTGCCAGTAGTATAGGATGGGGGGTCGCCTACAATGAGCAGTTCTTC. Amino acids: CASSIGWGVAYNEQFF.